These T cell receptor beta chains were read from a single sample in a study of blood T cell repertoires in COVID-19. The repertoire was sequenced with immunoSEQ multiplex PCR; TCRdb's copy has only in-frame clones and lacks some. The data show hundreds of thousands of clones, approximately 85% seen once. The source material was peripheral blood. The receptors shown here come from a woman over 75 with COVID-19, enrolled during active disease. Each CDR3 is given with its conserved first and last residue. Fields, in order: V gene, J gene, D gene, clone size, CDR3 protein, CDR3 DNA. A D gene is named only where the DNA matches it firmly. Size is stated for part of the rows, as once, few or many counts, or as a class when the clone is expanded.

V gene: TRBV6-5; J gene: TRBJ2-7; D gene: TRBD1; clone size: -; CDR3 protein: CASSYGPGQGGYEQYF; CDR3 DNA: TGTGCCAGCAGTTACGGACCTGGACAGGGGGGTTACGAGCAGTACTTC
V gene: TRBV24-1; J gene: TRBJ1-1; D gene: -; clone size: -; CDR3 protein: CATSDLGHRTFF; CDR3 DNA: TGTGCCACCAGTGATTTGGGACACCGTACTTTCTTT
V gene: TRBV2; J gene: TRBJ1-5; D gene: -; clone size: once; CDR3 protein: CASRDRLTGINQPQHF; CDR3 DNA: TGTGCCAGCAGGGATCGGTTGACAGGCATTAATCAGCCCCAGCATTTT
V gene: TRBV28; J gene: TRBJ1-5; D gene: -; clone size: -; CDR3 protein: CASRPTTGLASNQPQHF; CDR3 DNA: TGTGCCAGCAGACCGACGACAGGTCTAGCAAGCAATCAGCCCCAGCATTTT
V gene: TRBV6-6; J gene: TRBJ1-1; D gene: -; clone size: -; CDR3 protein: CASSVRGTEAFF; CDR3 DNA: TGTGCCAGCAGTGTCAGGGGCACTGAAGCTTTCTTT
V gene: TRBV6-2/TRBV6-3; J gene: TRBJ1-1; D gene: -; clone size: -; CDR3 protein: CASSYKRNTEAFF; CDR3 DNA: TGTGCCAGCAGTTACAAGCGAAACACTGAAGCTTTCTTT
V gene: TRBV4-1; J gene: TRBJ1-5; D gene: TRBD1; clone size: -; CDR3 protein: CASSQETGNQPQHF; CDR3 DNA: TGCGCCAGCAGCCAAGAGACAGGGAATCAGCCCCAGCATTTT
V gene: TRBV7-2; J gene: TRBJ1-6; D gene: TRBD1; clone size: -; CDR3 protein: CASSSDRGSSPLHF; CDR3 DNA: TGTGCCAGCAGCTCGGACAGGGGGAGTTCACCCCTCCACTTT
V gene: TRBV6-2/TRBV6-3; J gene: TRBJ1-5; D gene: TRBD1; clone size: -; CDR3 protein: CASSTNRGSHQPQHF; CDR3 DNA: TGTGCCAGCAGTACAAACAGGGGCTCTCATCAGCCCCAGCATTTT
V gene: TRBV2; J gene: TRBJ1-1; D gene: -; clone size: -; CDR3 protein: CASSLQGEGTEAFF; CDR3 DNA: TGTGCCAGCAGCTTACAGGGAGAGGGGACTGAAGCTTTCTTT
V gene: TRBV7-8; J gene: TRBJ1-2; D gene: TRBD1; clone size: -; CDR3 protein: CASSPFFDRGSNYGYTF; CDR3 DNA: TGTGCCAGCAGCCCATTTTTTGACAGGGGATCTAACTATGGCTACACCTTC
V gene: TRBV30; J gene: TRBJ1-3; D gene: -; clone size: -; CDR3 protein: CAWSDSSGNTIYF; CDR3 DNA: TGTGCCTGGAGTGACAGTTCTGGAAACACCATATATTTT
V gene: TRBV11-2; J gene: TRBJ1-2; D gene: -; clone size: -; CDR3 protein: CASSLDKLRTSYNHGYTF; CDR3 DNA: TGTGCCAGCAGCTTAGACAAGTTGAGGACAAGTTACAACCATGGCTACACCTTC
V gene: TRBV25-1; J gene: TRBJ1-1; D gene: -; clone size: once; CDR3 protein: CASSETSFTENTEAFF; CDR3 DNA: TGTGCCAGCAGTGAGACATCCTTCACCGAGAACACTGAAGCTTTCTTT
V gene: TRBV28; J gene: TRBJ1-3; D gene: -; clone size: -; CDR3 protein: CASNPTGGSGNTIYF; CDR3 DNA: TGTGCCAGCAACCCAACGGGGGGATCTGGAAACACCATATATTTT